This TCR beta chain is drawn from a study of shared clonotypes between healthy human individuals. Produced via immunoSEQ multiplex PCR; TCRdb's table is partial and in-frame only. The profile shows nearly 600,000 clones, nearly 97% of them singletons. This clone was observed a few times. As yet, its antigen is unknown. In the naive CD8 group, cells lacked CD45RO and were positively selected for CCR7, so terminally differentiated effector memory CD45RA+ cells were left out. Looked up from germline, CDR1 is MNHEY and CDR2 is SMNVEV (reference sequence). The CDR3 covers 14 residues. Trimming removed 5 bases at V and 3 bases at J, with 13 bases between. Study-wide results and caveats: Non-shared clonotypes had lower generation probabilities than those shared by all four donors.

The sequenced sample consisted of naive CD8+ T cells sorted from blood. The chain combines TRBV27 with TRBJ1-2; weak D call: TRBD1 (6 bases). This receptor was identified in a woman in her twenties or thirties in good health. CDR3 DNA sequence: TGTGCCAGCAGTCCGACAGGAACCCACTATGGCTACACCTTC. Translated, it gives CASSPTGTHYGYTF.